The 10 T cell receptor beta chains reported below all come from one sample, sequenced in a study of cytomegalovirus exposure and HLA in healthy donors. With 60 Vbeta and 13 Jbeta primers, the PCR was carried out. Profiled with immunoSEQ multiplex PCR; TCRdb holds only in-frame clones, not every one. The sample lists approximately 170,000 clones, 73% occurring once. What was sequenced was PBMCs. All receptors come from a young woman in good health and CMV-seropositive.

This clone was recorded a few times. This chain uses TRBV30 with TRBJ2-7; D gene unclear. The CDR3 totals 12 residues. Germline V lookup: CDR1 GTSNPN, CDR2 SVGIG (reference sequence). DNA for the CDR3: TGTTCCAAACAGAAGACGGCATACGAGCAGTACTTC. It specifies CSKQKTAYEQYF.

The chain recombines TRBV20-1 with TRBJ1-2; D unclear. The CDR3 totals 11 residues. V was pared by 3 bases and J by 8 bases, with 10 bases between. The V gene's germline CDR1 is DFQATT and CDR2 SNEGSKA (reference sequence). The CDR3 here is CSASRPGGYTF. Here the CDR3 DNA reads TGCAGTGCTAGCAGACCCGGGGGCTACACCTTC.

The chain links TRBV28 to TRBJ2-3; the match to TRBD2 covers 16 bases. The CDR3 consists of 18 residues. V shed 5 bases, J shed 4 bases, and the junction held 9 bases outside the gene matches. The germline V gene encodes CDR1 MDHEN and CDR2 SYDVKM. The CDR3 DNA follows: TGTGCCAGCAGTGGGGCGGGACTAGCGGGGGGGCAGGCAGATACGCAGTATTTT. Its protein product is CASSGAGLAGGQADTQYF.

The CDR3 reads CASSLGGTGPNYGYTF. The CDR3 nucleotides read TGTGCCAGCAGCTTAGGAGGGACAGGCCCTAACTATGGCTACACCTTC. V is TRBV7-2 and J is TRBJ1-2; TRBD1 matches at 8 bases. This CDR3 is built from 16 residues. The ends lost 1 base at V and 0 bases at J; junction bases unmatched: 4. CDR1 is SGHTA, CDR2 FQGNSA, per germline.

V is TRBV5-1 and J is TRBJ2-7; TRBD2 matches 15 bases. CDR3 size: 16 residues. Looked up from germline, CDR1 is SGHRS and CDR2 is YFSETQ. Unmatched junction bases numbered 3, after V lost 3 bases and J lost 2 bases. DNA of the CDR3: TGCGCCAGCAGCTGGACTAGCGGGGGGGTTGCCTACGAGCAGTACTTC. Translation: CASSWTSGGVAYEQYF. The full variable domain, completed using reference TRBV5-1 and TRBJ2-7, is KAGVTQTPRYLIKTRGQQVTLSCSPISGHRSVSWYQQTPGQGLQFLFEYFSETQRNKGNFPGRFSGRQFSNSRSEMNVSTLELGDSALYLCASSWTSGGVAYEQYFGPGTRLTVT.

V gene TRBV15 combines with J gene TRBJ1-5; 7 bases map to TRBD1. The germline V gene encodes CDR1 LNHNV and CDR2 YYDKDF (reference sequence). Germline trimming cut 0 bases from V and 7 bases from J; bases unmatched to any gene: 6. The CDR3 is 15 residues long. CDR3 region: CATSRDLTGKQPQHF. The DNA for the CDR3 is TGTGCCACCAGCAGAGATCTGACAGGGAAACAGCCCCAGCATTTT.

A few counts support this clone. V gene TRBV5-1 combines with J gene TRBJ2-1, with TRBD2 matching over 10 bases. The V gene's germline CDR1 is SGHRS and CDR2 YFSETQ. The CDR3 is 15 amino acids. V dropped 4 bases and J dropped 4; count of bases not matched to a gene: 5. CDR3 coding DNA: TGCGCCAGCAGCCCTAGCGGGGGACATTACAATGAGCAGTTCTTC. Its translation: CASSPSGGHYNEQFF.

This chain joins TRBV4-2 and TRBJ1-4; D is perhaps TRBD1 (6 bases). This CDR3 has 17 residues. Germline CDR1 reads LGHNA; CDR2 reads YNFKEQ. Trimming left V 3 bases short and J 7 bases short, with 21 bases between. CDR3 in amino acids: CASSHRTAQGVGEKLFF. DNA for the CDR3: TGTGCCAGCAGCCATCGGACAGCCCAAGGGGTGGGTGAAAAACTGTTTTTT.

The chain uses TRBV10-3 and TRBJ1-2; possibly TRBD1 for D (6 bases). This CDR3 comprises 15 residues. The V end was cut by 2 bases, the J end by 6 bases, with 16 bases between. The germline V gene has CDR1 ENHRY and CDR2 SYGVKD. CDR3 sequence reads: CAISEVRDILHGYTF. CDR3 coding DNA: TGTGCCATCAGTGAGGTTAGGGACATTCTCCATGGCTACACCTTC.

The rearrangement uses TRBV28 and TRBJ1-4; 10 nucleotides match TRBD1. The CDR3 has 20 residues. Germline V gene data show CDR1 as MDHEN and CDR2 as SYDVKM. With V trimmed by 6 bases and J by 0 bases, 16 bases remained unmatched. The CDR3 nucleotides read TGTGCCAGCAGCCCTAGGGGGACAGGGGCGGCAATGGCAACTAATGAAAAACTGTTTTTT. Its translation is CASSPRGTGAAMATNEKLFF.